This T cell receptor (beta chain) was recorded in a study of low-dose radiotherapy and immunotherapy resistance in tumors. Study as a whole: Participants in Cohort 1 were administered 0.5 Gy per fraction at 2-week intervals, to a cumulative dose of 6.5 Gy. Every two weeks, one day ahead of radiation and immunotherapy, cyclophosphamide 200 mg/m2 was given (intravenously). Daily intake of oral aspirin 300 mg by patients lasted four cycles and began on cycle 1 day 1.

The sample holds a few counts of this clonotype. Time point described: after trial treatment. The treatment denotes: LDRT plus nivolumab, ipilimumab, low-dose cyclophosphamide and aspirin (RACIN trial). Donors received a regimen that comprised nivolumab, ipilimumab, aspirin, low-dose cyclophosphamide and low-dose radiotherapy. TRAV- and TRBV-specific primers were used for first-strand cDNA, which covered alpha and beta chains. Both a constant-region primer and a V-primer adapter served to amplify TCRs across approximately 19 PCR cycles. TCRdb passed the reads through MiXCR, listing each CDR3 protein once. The profile shows around 100,000 distinct CDR3 sequences, around 20% of them singletons. CDR3 length: 16 residues. Trimming took off 4 bases at V and 0 bases at J, with 19 bases between the two ends. Germline CDR1 SQVTM, CDR2 ANQGSEA.

The receptor was derived from a male donor with prostate cancer. V gene TRBV29-1 combines with J gene TRBJ2-7; either TRBD1 or TRBD2 may fit D (5 bases each). Here the sequenced sample was PBMCs, taken after low-dose radiotherapy plus immunotherapy. The CDR3, as DNA: TGCAGCGTTGTAGGAAGCCGGGACGGCAACTCCTACGAGCAGTACTTC. Encoded protein: CSVVGSRDGNSYEQYF.